A selection of T cell receptor beta chains follows, all from one sample in a study of T cell responses to AZD1222 COVID-19 vaccine. TCRdb keeps only in-frame clones here, not all; method: immunoSEQ multiplex PCR. In the table there are approximately 110,000 clones, more than 80% of which are singletons. The sample here was peripheral blood, taken on day 0 of AZD1222 vaccination. The receptor source for this set is an adult in good health. Each CDR3 is given with its conserved first and last residue. Fields, in order: CDR3 DNA, CDR3 protein, clone size, D gene, V gene, J gene. The D gene is left open where the match is weak. Not every row has a clone size; where given, it reads once, few, many or a size class.

TGTGCCTGGAGTCCCACAGGGGCTGAGCAGTTCTTC,CAWSPTGAEQFF,NA,TRBD1,TRBV30,TRBJ2-1
TGTGCCAGCAGCCCTGGGACCTACGAGCAGTACTTC,CASSPGTYEQYF,NA,NA,TRBV3-1/TRBV3-2,TRBJ2-7
TGTGCCAGCGTCCCCCAGGAGGGGCTGAACTATGGCTACACCTTC,CASVPQEGLNYGYTF,NA,NA,TRBV6-5,TRBJ1-2
TGTGCCTGGAGTGCGCACACTGAAGCTTTCTTT,CAWSAHTEAFF,NA,NA,TRBV30,TRBJ1-1
TGTGCCAGTAGTAAAGCGGCAGGGACATACAACTATGGCTACACCTTC,CASSKAAGTYNYGYTF,NA,NA,TRBV19,TRBJ1-2
TGTGCCAGCGTTACAGGGGGAAACTCTGGAAACACCATATATTTT,CASVTGGNSGNTIYF,NA,TRBD1,TRBV28,TRBJ1-3
TGTGCCAGCTCCACGGACGCCTACGAGCAGTACTTC,CASSTDAYEQYF,NA,NA,TRBV12-3/TRBV12-4,TRBJ2-7
TGCGCCAGCAGCTTGGAATTTAACAGGGGTTCTTCGACTGAAGCTTTCTTT,CASSLEFNRGSSTEAFF,NA,TRBD1,TRBV5-1,TRBJ1-1
TGCGCCAGCAGCCTCCAGGGGGCGGGGGAGGAGACCCAGTACTTC,CASSLQGAGEETQYF,NA,NA,TRBV4-3,TRBJ2-5
TGTGCCAGCAGCTTAATTCAGGGGGACACTGAAGCTTTCTTT,CASSLIQGDTEAFF,NA,TRBD1,TRBV11-2,TRBJ1-1
TGTGCCACCAGCAGTCCGGGCGGGACTAACACTGAAGCTTTCTTT,CATSSPGGTNTEAFF,NA,NA,TRBV15,TRBJ1-1
TGTGCCAGCAGCTTAGTCGGGAATTGGAATTCACCCCTCCACTTT,CASSLVGNWNSPLHF,NA,NA,TRBV7-9,TRBJ1-6
TGTGCCAGCACCTCAGAGGGACAGAAGTACTACGAGCAGTACTTC,CASTSEGQKYYEQYF,few,TRBD1,TRBV2,TRBJ2-7
TGTGCCAGCTCAAAGGCGCACAGTAGGACTGCTGAAGCTTTCTTT,CASSKAHSRTAEAFF,NA,NA,TRBV18,TRBJ1-1
TGCAGCGTCGCCTCTCCGGGACAGGGGCCTGAAGCTTTCTTT,CSVASPGQGPEAFF,once,TRBD1,TRBV29-1,TRBJ1-1
TGTGCCAGCAGCAAAGTGGGGGGGAATGAAAAACTGTTTTTT,CASSKVGGNEKLFF,NA,NA,TRBV7-9,TRBJ1-4
TGTGCCAGCAGCGGGGGGACAGGCTGGTTCCCCGAGCAGTACTTC,CASSGGTGWFPEQYF,NA,NA,TRBV6-5,TRBJ2-7
TGTGCCAGCAGGACCCCGCAAGCGGGACCAATCGGTGAGCAGTTCTTC,CASRTPQAGPIGEQFF,NA,TRBD2,TRBV27,TRBJ2-1
TGTGCCAGCAGTCCGTACAGTGACTCTGGGGCCAACGTCCTGACTTTC,CASSPYSDSGANVLTF,NA,NA,TRBV27,TRBJ2-6
TGCGCCAGCAGTCAGACCCGGAGCTCCTACGAGCAGTACTTC,CASSQTRSSYEQYF,NA,NA,TRBV23-1,TRBJ2-7
TGCAGTGCTAGTGGGACTAGCGGGAGCGATACGCAGTATTTT,CSASGTSGSDTQYF,NA,TRBD2,TRBV20-1,TRBJ2-3
TGTGCCAGCAGCCCCACAGGGGGCTCATCTGGAAACACCATATATTTT,CASSPTGGSSGNTIYF,NA,TRBD1,TRBV7-2,TRBJ1-3
TGTGCCAGCTCACCACCGGGACAGGGGGCGCTGGGGACCCAGTACTTC,CASSPPGQGALGTQYF,NA,TRBD1,TRBV18,TRBJ2-5
TGTGCCAGCAGCCAAGACGGAGATTATGGCTACACCTTC,CASSQDGDYGYTF,few,NA,TRBV4-2,TRBJ1-2
TGTGCCAGTAGTAGGGTAAACACCGGGGAGCTGTTTTTT,CASSRVNTGELFF,NA,NA,TRBV19,TRBJ2-2
TGTGCCAGTAGTATGCTGCGGGGACGGACGTACAATGAGCAGTTCTTC,CASSMLRGRTYNEQFF,NA,NA,TRBV19,TRBJ2-1
TGTGCCAGCACCCTGGCGGGGGCAAGAGGGTACGAGCAGTACTTC,CASTLAGARGYEQYF,NA,NA,TRBV28,TRBJ2-7
TGTGCCAGCTCACCGGGACACGGAGAAGTTGGCTACACCTTC,CASSPGHGEVGYTF,NA,NA,TRBV18,TRBJ1-2
TGTGCCAGCCGCCGGGACAGCCTATCTGCTAACTATGGCTACACCTTC,CASRRDSLSANYGYTF,NA,TRBD1,TRBV19,TRBJ1-2
TGTGCCAGCTGTGAGGTTAAAGAGACCCAGTACTTC,CASCEVKETQYF,NA,NA,TRBV12-3/TRBV12-4,TRBJ2-5
TGTGCCAGCTCACAGGGGCAGGGCAGGACTGAAGCTTTCTTT,CASSQGQGRTEAFF,NA,NA,TRBV18,TRBJ1-1
TGTGCCAGCAGTTATAGAGAAAAACTGTTTTTT,CASSYREKLFF,NA,NA,TRBV6-5,TRBJ1-4
TGTGCCAGCAGCTTAGATGGCTCTGGGGCCAACGTCCTGACTTTC,CASSLDGSGANVLTF,NA,NA,TRBV7-3,TRBJ2-6
TGTGCCACCAGCAGAGATAGGGAGGGCTTCAATGAGCAGTTCTTC,CATSRDREGFNEQFF,once,TRBD2,TRBV15,TRBJ2-1
TGTGCCAGCAGTTTCGACGGCTATGGCTACACCTTC,CASSFDGYGYTF,few,NA,TRBV12-3/TRBV12-4,TRBJ1-2
TGTGCTAGTGGTCGTGGGGGGTCTTATGGCTACACCTTC,CASGRGGSYGYTF,NA,NA,TRBV12-5,TRBJ1-2
TGTGCCAGCAGTTTCATCCCAGGGGAGCTGTTTTTT,CASSFIPGELFF,NA,NA,TRBV6-5,TRBJ2-2
TGTGCCAGCTCACTGGACAGTCGTGGGGAGACCCAGTACTTC,CASSLDSRGETQYF,NA,NA,TRBV18,TRBJ2-5
TGTGCCAGCAGCCCCCTCGGGAGGCGCTATGGCTACACCTTC,CASSPLGRRYGYTF,NA,NA,TRBV9,TRBJ1-2
TGCGCCAGCAGTGAGATAGGGACTATCCGACGGAATGAGCAGTTCTTC,CASSEIGTIRRNEQFF,NA,TRBD2,TRBV10-1,TRBJ2-1
TGTGCCAGCAGGAGCACAGATTCCTACGAGCAGTACTTC,CASRSTDSYEQYF,few,NA,TRBV27,TRBJ2-7
TGTGCCAGCAGCGGACAGGGGGCGAAGCCCCAGCATTTT,CASSGQGAKPQHF,NA,TRBD1,TRBV2,TRBJ1-5
TGCGCCAGCAGCTCGGATGCTGGAAACACCATATATTTT,CASSSDAGNTIYF,NA,NA,TRBV4-1,TRBJ1-3
TGTGCCAGCAGCTTAGGACAGGGGGCGTTCGAGCAGTACTTC,CASSLGQGAFEQYF,NA,TRBD1,TRBV5-5,TRBJ2-7
TGTGCCTGGAGTGTATCTGATACGCAGTATTTT,CAWSVSDTQYF,NA,NA,TRBV30,TRBJ2-3
TGTGCCAGCAGTTTTGAGGAGACGCTTTTCGAGCAGTACTTC,CASSFEETLFEQYF,NA,NA,TRBV28,TRBJ2-7
TGTGCCAGCAGCTTAACGTTTACCAGTCGGACCTACGAGCAGTACTTC,CASSLTFTSRTYEQYF,NA,NA,TRBV7-3,TRBJ2-7
TGCGCCAGCAGCTTTTCAGGGGTCGGAAACACCATATATTTT,CASSFSGVGNTIYF,NA,NA,TRBV5-1,TRBJ1-3
TGTGCCAGCCGGACTAGCGAGGCCACCGGGGAGCTGTTTTTT,CASRTSEATGELFF,NA,TRBD2,TRBV6-5,TRBJ2-2
TGTGCCAGCAGCCTCCCCTACGGGGGGGTAGGAGAGACCCAGTACTTC,CASSLPYGGVGETQYF,NA,TRBD2,TRBV7-2,TRBJ2-5
TGTGCCAGCAGTGCGTACACCTCCGGGACTAGCGGCTCCTACGAGCAGTACTTC,CASSAYTSGTSGSYEQYF,NA,TRBD2,TRBV28,TRBJ2-7
TGTGCCAGCAGTCCAGCGGGGGGGCCTGCAGATACGCAGTATTTT,CASSPAGGPADTQYF,NA,TRBD2,TRBV6-2/TRBV6-3,TRBJ2-3
TGTGCCAGCATCCTAGCGGGAGGTGTCGAGCAGTTCTTC,CASILAGGVEQFF,NA,TRBD2,TRBV28,TRBJ2-1